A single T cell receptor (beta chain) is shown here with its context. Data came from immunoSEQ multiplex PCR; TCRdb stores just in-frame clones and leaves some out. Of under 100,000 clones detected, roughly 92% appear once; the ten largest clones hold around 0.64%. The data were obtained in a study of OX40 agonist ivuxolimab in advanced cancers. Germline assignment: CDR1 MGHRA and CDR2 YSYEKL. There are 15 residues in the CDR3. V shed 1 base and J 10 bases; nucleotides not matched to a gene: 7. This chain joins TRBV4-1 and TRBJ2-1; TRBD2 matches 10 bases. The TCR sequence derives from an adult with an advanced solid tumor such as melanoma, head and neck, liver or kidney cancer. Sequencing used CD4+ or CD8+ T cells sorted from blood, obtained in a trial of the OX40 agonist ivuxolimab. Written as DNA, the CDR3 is TGCGCCAGCAGCCAAGTGCAGCGGGGGGGGCGGGAGCAGTTCTTC. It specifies CASSQVQRGGREQFF.